The 7 T cell receptor beta chains reported below all come from one sample, sequenced in a study of early T cells in non-severe SARS-CoV-2 infection. MiXCR was run by TCRdb on the 5' RACE reads, yielding one entry per CDR3 protein. The sample yields tens of thousands of distinct CDR3 sequences, more than 7.5% seen once. Specimen: whole blood. These receptors came from an adult who was a healthcare worker with PCR-confirmed SARS-CoV-2 infection or an uninfected control (not recorded which).

This clonotype came up many times. The V gene is TRBV7-3, the J gene TRBJ2-1, with 8 bases fitting TRBD2. Germline V CDR1 and CDR2: SGHTA, FQGTGA. The CDR3 length is 14 residues. Trimming at V came to 9 bases and at J to 7 bases, leaving 11 bases not matched to a gene. In DNA form, the CDR3 reads TGTGCCAGTTCCCCAGCGGGAGAGATGAATGAGCAGTTCTTC. This sequence encodes CASSPAGEMNEQFF.

The sample holds a few counts of this clonotype. CDR3 protein: CASSASSYEQYF. The CDR3 DNA follows: TGTGCCAGCAGCGCGAGCTCCTACGAGCAGTACTTC. The V gene is TRBV7-2, the J gene TRBJ2-7; D is undetermined. In germline, CDR1 is SGHTA, CDR2 FQGNSA. Trimming shortened V by 5 bases and J by 0 bases, and 5 bases separated the two germline ends. This CDR3 spans 12 amino acids.

This clonotype was seen a handful of times. The chain couples TRBV19 to TRBJ1-5; D perhaps matches TRBD1 (6 bases). CDR1 is LNHDA and CDR2 is SQIVND in the germline V gene (reference sequence). V was clipped by 3 bases and J by 7 bases, with 10 bases between them. This CDR3 region has 13 residues. The CDR3 coding sequence is TGTGCCAGTAGTATCAGGGGCGACCAGCCCCAGCATTTT. It specifies CASSIRGDQPQHF.

This clonotype was counted at least ten times. The V and J genes are TRBV5-5 and TRBJ2-3; TRBD2 aligns across 9 bases. CDR3 length equals 15 residues. Germline lookup yields CDR1 SGHKS and CDR2 YYEKEE (reference sequence). V trimming: 4 bases; J trimming: 4 bases; junction bases outside the gene matches: 7. The CDR3 here is CASSPQREVADTQYF. The CDR3 DNA is TGTGCCAGCAGCCCTCAGCGGGAGGTCGCAGATACGCAGTATTTT.

This clonotype appeared a few times. The rearrangement links TRBV6-2 or TRBV6-3 to TRBJ2-7, with D uncertain. Trimming stripped 0 bases from V and 3 bases from J, with 6 bases between. The CDR3 length is 13 residues. The germline CDR1 and CDR2 sequences are MNHEY and SVGEGT. CDR3 sequence: CASSYSESYEQYF. CDR3 DNA sequence: TGTGCCAGCAGTTACTCAGAGAGCTACGAGCAGTACTTC.

V usage is TRBV28 and J usage is TRBJ2-3; D uncertain. Germline V gene lookup returns CDR1 MDHEN and CDR2 SYDVKM. The V gene lost 6 bases and the J gene lost 4 bases, with 8 bases spanning the gap. The CDR3 spans 12 residues. CDR3 nucleotide sequence: TGTGCCAGCAGGCCACGTGCAGATACGCAGTATTTT. Amino acid sequence: CASRPRADTQYF.

The rearrangement joins TRBV12-3 or TRBV12-4 to TRBJ2-3, with unresolved D. The CDR3 covers 13 residues. Between the trimmed V and J ends, which lost 1 base and 1 base, there was a span of 3 bases. CDR3 loop: CASSLERTDTQYF. The CDR3 nucleotides read TGTGCCAGCAGTTTAGAACGCACAGATACGCAGTATTTT.